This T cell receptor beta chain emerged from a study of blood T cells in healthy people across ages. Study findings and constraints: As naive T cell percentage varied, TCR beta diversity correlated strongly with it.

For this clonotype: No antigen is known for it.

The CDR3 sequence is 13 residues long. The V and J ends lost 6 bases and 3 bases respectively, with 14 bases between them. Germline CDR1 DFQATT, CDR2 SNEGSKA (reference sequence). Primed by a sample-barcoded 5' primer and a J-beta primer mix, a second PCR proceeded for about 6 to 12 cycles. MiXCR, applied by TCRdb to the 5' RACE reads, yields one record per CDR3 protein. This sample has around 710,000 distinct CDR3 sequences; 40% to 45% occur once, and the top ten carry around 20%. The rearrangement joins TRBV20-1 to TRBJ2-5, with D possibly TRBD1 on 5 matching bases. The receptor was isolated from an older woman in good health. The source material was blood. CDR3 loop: CSAPILGEETQYF. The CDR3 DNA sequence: TGCAGTGCGCCAATCCTAGGGGAAGAGACCCAGTACTTC.